The sequence of this TCR beta chain was determined in a study of human T cells and chemical hapten exposure. Study at large: Diphenylcyclopropenone was applied weekly to patients' scalps across the approximately 25-week study. Study results and caveats: In comparison with controls, expanded TCRs gave rise to a significantly larger number of large CDR3 similarity clusters.

Unique molecular identifiers were affixed to discrete cDNA molecules within the library. Each CDR3 protein is one row after TCRdb ran MiXCR on the RACE reads. Of roughly 45,000 distinct CDR3 sequences listed, less than 9.5% are singletons. The time point was: patch test 1, 2 weeks after DPC sensitization. Treatment: therapeutic diphenylcyclopropenone sensitization with weekly scalp DPC. The table lists this clonotype with many counts. Its specificity is unknown. Germline-derived CDR1 and CDR2 are SGHNT and YYREEE (reference sequence). The germline V and J ends were trimmed by 4 bases and 2 bases, with 15 bases remaining between them. The CDR3 runs to 15 residues.

This sample comprised whole blood, obtained in connection with sensitization to the hapten diphenylcyclopropenone (DPC). The V call is TRBV5-4, the J call TRBJ2-5; no reliable D call. The receptor was derived from a woman aged 45-60 years with alopecia areata. Some clones in this sample may be carry-over from other donors' samples. The CDR3 reads CASSPTRKGQETQYF. CDR3 nucleotides: TGTGCCAGCAGCCCAACACGAAAAGGACAAGAGACCCAGTACTTC.